This entry lists 16 T cell receptor beta chains sequenced from one sample in a study of T cells in Graves' hyperthyroidism and ophthalmopathy. Amplified TCR beta CDR3 regions came from RNA transcripts. First-round RT-PCR targeting the TCR CDR3 was performed with the HTBI primer set. MiXCR was run by TCRdb on the multiplex PCR reads, yielding one entry per CDR3 protein. The sample carries fewer than 250,000 distinct CDR3 sequences, more than 20% recorded once. The sequenced material came from blood. Receptors originate from a woman aged 40-49 years with Graves' ophthalmopathy.

Remarks on this clonotype: The germline gene is not matched at one end of the junction; a read error may be the cause. The chain uses TRBV7-6 and TRBJ2-7; 7 bases line up with TRBD2. The CDR3 loop spans 13 amino acids. Germline CDR1 SGHVS, CDR2 FNYEAQ. The CDR3 region has the DNA TGTGCCAGCAGCTCAGGAGGGGACTACGAGCAGTCCTTC. It specifies CASSSGGDYEQSF.

This clonotype came up many times. The genes are TRBV20-1 and TRBJ2-5; 7 bases agree with TRBD1. CDR3 size: 13 residues. Germline V lookup: CDR1 DFQATT, CDR2 SNEGSKA (reference sequence). The ends lost 0 bases at V and 14 bases at J; junction bases unmatched: 12. As DNA, the CDR3 is TGCAGTGCTAGAGATTTGCCGACAGGGAAGGATTACTTC. Its translation is CSARDLPTGKDYF.

Turning to this clonotype: Germline and junction disagree at one end, which may indicate a read error. The rearrangement joins TRBV6-2 or TRBV6-3 to TRBJ2-2, with TRBD2 as a possible D gene (5 bases). In germline, CDR1 is MNHEY, CDR2 SVGEGT. The CDR3 totals 14 residues. CDR3 DNA sequence: TGTGCCAGCAGTTACTGTCCCTACACCGGGGAGCTGTATTTT. Protein sequence: CASSYCPYTGELYF.

This chain joins TRBV7-9 and TRBJ1-5; D is unresolved. V lost 5 bases and J 4 bases, leaving 9 bases between the germline ends. Germline V gene data show CDR1 as SEHNR and CDR2 as FQNEAQ (reference sequence). The CDR3 is 13 residues long. The CDR3 coding sequence is TGTGCCAGCAGCGTGAGCGAGAATCAGCCCCAGCATTTT. Translation: CASSVSENQPQHF.

There are many counts of this clonotype. V and J are TRBV6-1 and TRBJ2-7; D might be TRBD2 (5 bases). Germline CDR1 and CDR2: MNHNS and SASEGT. The CDR3 extends over 13 amino acids. V was cut by 3 bases and J by 6 bases, with 12 bases left in between. The CDR3 nucleotides read TGTGCCAGCAGTGATCCTCTAGCAACCGAGCAGTACTTC. Encoded protein: CASSDPLATEQYF.

This clonotype was seen ten or more times. V gene TRBV29-1 combines with J gene TRBJ2-7, with 8 positions matching TRBD1. V trimming: 1 base; J trimming: 1 base; junction bases outside the gene matches: 6. The CDR3 length is 15 residues. CDR1 SQVTM and CDR2 ANQGSEA come from the germline V gene. CDR3 residues: CSVEVNRGISYEQYF. CDR3 coding DNA: TGCAGCGTTGAAGTTAACAGGGGGATTTCCTACGAGCAGTACTTC.

In this sample, this clonotype turned up many times. The V and J genes are TRBV7-8 and TRBJ2-7; a weak D match, TRBD1 (5 bases). The CDR3 is 16 residues long. Per germline, CDR1 SGHVS and CDR2 FQNEAQ. V was pared by 1 base and J by 2 bases, with 15 bases between. Written as DNA, the CDR3 is TGTGCCAGCAGCTTAGGGGGCGGTTATATCACCTACGAGCAGTACTTC. This sequence encodes CASSLGGGYITYEQYF.

This clonotype was recorded many times. CDR3 DNA: TGTGCCAGCAGCGAAGGGGGATGGAATAATTCACCCCTCCACTTT. It is translated as CASSEGGWNNSPLHF. The J gene is TRBJ1-6, the V gene TRBV27; D might be TRBD1 (6 bases). Looked up from germline, CDR1 is MNHEY and CDR2 is SMNVEV (reference sequence). Trimming removed 6 bases at V and 5 bases at J, with 14 bases between. The CDR3 totals 15 residues.

This clonotype was observed a handful of times. This may be a read error: a much more frequent sequence differs by one nucleotide. The rearrangement uses TRBV6-2 or TRBV6-3 and TRBJ2-4; TRBD2 might be the D (6 bases). The CDR3 loop spans 15 amino acids. Germline assignment: CDR1 MNHEY and CDR2 SVGEGT. CDR3 protein: CASNYRGTAKNIQYF. The CDR3 DNA follows: TGTGCCAGCAATTACCGGGGGACAGCCAAAAACATTCAGTACTTC.

This sequence joins TRBV7-9 and TRBJ1-2; no firm D call. CDR1 is SEHNR and CDR2 is FQNEAQ in the germline V gene (reference sequence). V was shortened by 6 bases and J by 5 bases, with 13 bases between the two germline ends. This CDR3 is built from 13 residues. This CDR3 is CASRPWAVYGYTF. The DNA for the CDR3 is TGTGCCAGCAGACCGTGGGCGGTTTATGGCTACACCTTC.

This clonotype was observed a few times. V usage is TRBV6-5 and J usage is TRBJ2-5; no clear D gene. Germline V gene lookup returns CDR1 MNHEY and CDR2 SVGAGI. V lost 2 bases to trimming and J lost 5 bases, with 15 bases between them. The CDR3 runs to 15 residues. As DNA, the CDR3 is TGTGCCAGCAGTTACCCAATTCAAGACCGGGAGACCCAGTACTTC. The encoded protein is CASSYPIQDRETQYF.

This clonotype was recorded many times. The chain has TRBV9 and TRBJ1-2, with 11 bases identical to TRBD1. Germline assignment: CDR1 SGDLS and CDR2 YYNGEE. This CDR3 contains 15 residues. The V segment lost 3 bases and the J segment 3 bases; nucleotides outside the gene matches: 4. The CDR3 here is CASSARGQGDYGYTF. CDR3 DNA: TGTGCCAGCAGCGCCCGGGGACAGGGGGACTATGGCTACACCTTC.

This clonotype was observed at least ten times. The V gene is TRBV12-3 or TRBV12-4, the J gene TRBJ1-5; D may be TRBD1 (6 bases). The V gene lost 6 bases and the J gene lost 6 bases, with 18 bases spanning the gap. This CDR3 is built from 15 residues. The CDR3 nucleotides read TGTGCCAGCAGCAACCTACAGGGTGGGGGTCAGCCCCAGCATTTT. This encodes CASSNLQGGGQPQHF.

This clonotype showed up many times. The V gene is TRBV25-1, the J gene TRBJ1-2, with unresolved D. The CDR3 runs 10 residues. V was trimmed by 10 bases and J by 8 bases, leaving 11 bases between them. The germline V gene encodes CDR1 MGHDK and CDR2 SYGVNS. CDR3 region: CATEEEGYTF. CDR3 nucleotides: TGTGCCACCGAAGAGGAGGGCTACACCTTC.

In this sample, this clonotype turned up many times. The chain is built from TRBV7-2 and TRBJ1-2, with TRBD1 identical over 7 bases. The CDR3 spans 13 residues. CDR1 is SGHTA and CDR2 is FQGNSA in the germline V gene. V shed 4 bases and J 5 bases; nucleotides not matched to a gene: 4. CDR3 in amino acids: CASSYRGAYGYTF. CDR3 in DNA: TGTGCCAGCAGCTACAGGGGCGCATATGGCTACACCTTC.

This clonotype was observed at least ten times. This rearrangement joins TRBV13 to TRBJ1-2; D unresolved. CDR1 and CDR2 from the germline V gene are PRHDT and FYEKMQ (reference sequence). V was clipped by 5 bases and J by 0 bases, with 13 bases between them. This CDR3 comprises 15 residues. For the CDR3, the DNA is TGTGCCAGCAGCGTTTCTCAGAGTCCTAACTATGGCTACACCTTC. It encodes CASSVSQSPNYGYTF.